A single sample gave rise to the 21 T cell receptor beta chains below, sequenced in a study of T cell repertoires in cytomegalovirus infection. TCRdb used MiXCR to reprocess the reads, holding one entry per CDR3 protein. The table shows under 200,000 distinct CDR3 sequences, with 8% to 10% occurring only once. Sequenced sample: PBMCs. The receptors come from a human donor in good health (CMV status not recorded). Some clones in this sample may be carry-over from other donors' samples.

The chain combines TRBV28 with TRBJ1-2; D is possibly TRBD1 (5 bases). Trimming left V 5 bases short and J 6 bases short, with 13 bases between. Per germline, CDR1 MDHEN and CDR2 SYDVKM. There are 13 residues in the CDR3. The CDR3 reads CASSPRGGNGYTF. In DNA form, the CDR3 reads TGTGCCAGCAGTCCGCGGGGGGGGAATGGCTACACCTTC.

CDR3 in DNA: TGTGCCAGCAGCTTACCATTTGAGACAGCTGAAGCTTTCTTT. Its translation: CASSLPFETAEAFF. The gene calls are TRBV11-2 and TRBJ1-1; tentatively, D is TRBD1 (5 bases). The CDR3 is made up of 14 amino acids. Trimming removed 2 bases from V and 6 bases from J, with 13 bases in between. Germline V gives CDR1 SGHAT, CDR2 FQNNGV.

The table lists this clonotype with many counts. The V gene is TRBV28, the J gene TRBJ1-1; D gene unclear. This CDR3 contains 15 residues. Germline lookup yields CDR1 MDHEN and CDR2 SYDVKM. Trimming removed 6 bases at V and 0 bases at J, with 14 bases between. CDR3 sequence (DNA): TGTGCCAGCAGGGCGGGAAGGTGGATGAACACTGAAGCTTTCTTT. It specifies CASRAGRWMNTEAFF.

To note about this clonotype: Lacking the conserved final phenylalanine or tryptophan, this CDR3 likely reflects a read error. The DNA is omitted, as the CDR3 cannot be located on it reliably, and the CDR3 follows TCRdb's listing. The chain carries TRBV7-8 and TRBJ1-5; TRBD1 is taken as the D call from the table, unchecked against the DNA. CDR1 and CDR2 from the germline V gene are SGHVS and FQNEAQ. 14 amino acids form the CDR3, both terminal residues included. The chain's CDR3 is CASSYRDNDQPKHL.

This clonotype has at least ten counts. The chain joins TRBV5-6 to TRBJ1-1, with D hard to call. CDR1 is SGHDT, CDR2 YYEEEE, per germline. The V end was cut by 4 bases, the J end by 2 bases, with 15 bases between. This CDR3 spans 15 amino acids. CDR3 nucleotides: TGTGCCAGCAGCCTTCAGACGACGCGTAACACTGAAGCTTTCTTT. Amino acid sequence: CASSLQTTRNTEAFF.

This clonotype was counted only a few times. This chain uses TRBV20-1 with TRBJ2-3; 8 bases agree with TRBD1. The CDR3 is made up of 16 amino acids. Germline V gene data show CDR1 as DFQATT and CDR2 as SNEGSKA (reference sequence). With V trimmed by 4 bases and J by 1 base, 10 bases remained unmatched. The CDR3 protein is CSANPQTGAGTDTQYF. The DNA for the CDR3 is TGCAGTGCTAATCCTCAGACAGGGGCAGGCACAGATACGCAGTATTTT.

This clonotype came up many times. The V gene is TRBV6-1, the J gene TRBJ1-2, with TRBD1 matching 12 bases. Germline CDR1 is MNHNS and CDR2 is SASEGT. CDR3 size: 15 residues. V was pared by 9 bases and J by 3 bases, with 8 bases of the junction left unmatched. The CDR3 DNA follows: TGTGCCAGTAAGGGACAGGGGGCGCGGGACTATGGCTACACCTTC. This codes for CASKGQGARDYGYTF.

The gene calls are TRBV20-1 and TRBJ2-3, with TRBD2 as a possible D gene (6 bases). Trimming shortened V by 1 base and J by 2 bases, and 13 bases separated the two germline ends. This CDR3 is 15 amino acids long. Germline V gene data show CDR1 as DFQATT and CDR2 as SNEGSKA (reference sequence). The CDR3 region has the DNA TGCAGTGCTAGAGTCCCCCAGGACTACACAGATACGCAGTATTTT. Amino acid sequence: CSARVPQDYTDTQYF.

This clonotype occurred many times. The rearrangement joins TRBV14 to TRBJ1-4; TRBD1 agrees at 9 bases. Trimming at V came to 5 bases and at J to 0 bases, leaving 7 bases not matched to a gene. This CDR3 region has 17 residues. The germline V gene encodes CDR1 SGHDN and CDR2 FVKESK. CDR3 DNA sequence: TGTGCCAGCAGCGCCAGGACAGGGGTAGCAACTAATGAAAAACTGTTTTTT. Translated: CASSARTGVATNEKLFF.

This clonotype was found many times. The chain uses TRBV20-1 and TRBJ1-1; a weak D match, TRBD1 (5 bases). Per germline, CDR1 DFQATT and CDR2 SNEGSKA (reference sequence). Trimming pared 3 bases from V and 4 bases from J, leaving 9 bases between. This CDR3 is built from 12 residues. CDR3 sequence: CSASLGGTEAFF. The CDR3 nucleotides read TGCAGTGCTAGTCTGGGGGGCACTGAAGCTTTCTTT.

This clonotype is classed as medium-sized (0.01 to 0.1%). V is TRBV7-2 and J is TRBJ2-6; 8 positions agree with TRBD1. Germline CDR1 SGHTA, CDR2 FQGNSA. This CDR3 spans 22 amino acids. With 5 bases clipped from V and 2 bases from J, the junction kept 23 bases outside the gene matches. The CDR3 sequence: CASSPKQGPAGQGSPGANVLTF. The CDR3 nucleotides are TGTGCCAGCAGCCCAAAACAGGGGCCCGCAGGACAGGGCTCTCCTGGGGCCAACGTCCTGACTTTC.

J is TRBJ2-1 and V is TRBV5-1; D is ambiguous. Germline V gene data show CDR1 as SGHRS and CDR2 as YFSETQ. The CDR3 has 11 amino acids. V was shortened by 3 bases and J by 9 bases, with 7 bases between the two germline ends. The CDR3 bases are TGCGCCAGCAGCTCAGCTTCTGAGCAGTTCTTC. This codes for CASSSASEQFF. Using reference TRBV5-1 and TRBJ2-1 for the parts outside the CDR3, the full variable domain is KAGVTQTPRYLIKTRGQQVTLSCSPISGHRSVSWYQQTPGQGLQFLFEYFSETQRNKGNFPGRFSGRQFSNSRSEMNVSTLELGDSALYLCASSSASEQFFGPGTRLTVL.

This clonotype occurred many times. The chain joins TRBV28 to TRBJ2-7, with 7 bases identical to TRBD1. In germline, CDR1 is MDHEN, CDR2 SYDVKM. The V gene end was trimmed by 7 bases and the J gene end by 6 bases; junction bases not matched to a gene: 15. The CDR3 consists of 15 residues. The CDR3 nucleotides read TGTGCCAGCACTATTGACAGGGTTGGGATAGGCGAGCAGTACTTC. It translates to CASTIDRVGIGEQYF.

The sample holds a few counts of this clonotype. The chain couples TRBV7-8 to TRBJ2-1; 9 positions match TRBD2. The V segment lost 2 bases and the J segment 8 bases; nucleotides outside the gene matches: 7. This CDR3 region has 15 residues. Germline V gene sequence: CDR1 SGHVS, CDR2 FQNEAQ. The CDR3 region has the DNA TGTGCCAGCAGCTTACGCGGGAGGGCTGGGGATGAGCAGTTCTTC. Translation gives CASSLRGRAGDEQFF.

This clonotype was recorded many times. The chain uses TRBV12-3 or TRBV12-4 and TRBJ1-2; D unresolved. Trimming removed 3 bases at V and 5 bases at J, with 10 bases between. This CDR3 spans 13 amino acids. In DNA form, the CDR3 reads TGTGCCAGCAGTTTGTCGGGAATATATGGCTACACCTTC. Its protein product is CASSLSGIYGYTF.

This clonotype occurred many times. CDR3 sequence: CASTQDSHNEKLFF. DNA of the CDR3: TGTGCCAGTACCCAGGACAGCCATAATGAAAAACTGTTTTTT. This chain joins TRBV19 and TRBJ1-4; a possible D gene is TRBD1 (6 bases). In germline, CDR1 is LNHDA, CDR2 SQIVND (reference sequence). This CDR3 is built from 14 residues. The V end lost 7 bases, the J end lost 4 bases, and 13 bases lay between the germline ends.

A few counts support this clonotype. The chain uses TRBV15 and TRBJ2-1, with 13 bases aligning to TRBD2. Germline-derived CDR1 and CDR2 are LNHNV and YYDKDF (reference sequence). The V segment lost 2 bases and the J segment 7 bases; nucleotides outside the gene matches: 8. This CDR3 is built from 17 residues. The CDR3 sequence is CATSRPLTSGGRNEQFF. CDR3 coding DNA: TGTGCCACCAGCAGACCGCTGACTAGCGGGGGGAGGAATGAGCAGTTCTTC.

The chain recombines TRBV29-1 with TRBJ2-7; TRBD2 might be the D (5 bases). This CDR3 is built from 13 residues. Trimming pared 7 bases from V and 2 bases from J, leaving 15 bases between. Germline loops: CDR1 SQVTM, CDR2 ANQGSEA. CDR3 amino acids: CSAVSDSPYEQYF. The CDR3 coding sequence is TGCAGCGCCGTATCGGACTCACCCTACGAGCAGTACTTC.

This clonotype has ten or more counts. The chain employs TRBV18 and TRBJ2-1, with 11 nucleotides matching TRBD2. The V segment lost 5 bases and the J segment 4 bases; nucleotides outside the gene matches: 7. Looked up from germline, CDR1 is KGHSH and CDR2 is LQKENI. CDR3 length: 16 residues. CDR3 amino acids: CASSALLAGGYNEQFF. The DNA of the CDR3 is TGTGCCAGCTCAGCCCTCCTAGCGGGGGGTTACAATGAGCAGTTCTTC.

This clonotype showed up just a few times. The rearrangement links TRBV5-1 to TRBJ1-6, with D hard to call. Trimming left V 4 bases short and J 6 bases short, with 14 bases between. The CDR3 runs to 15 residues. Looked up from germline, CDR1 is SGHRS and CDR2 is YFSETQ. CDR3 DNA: TGCGCCAGCAGCCGGGAGCGGGGATCTAATTCACCCCTCCACTTT. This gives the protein CASSRERGSNSPLHF.

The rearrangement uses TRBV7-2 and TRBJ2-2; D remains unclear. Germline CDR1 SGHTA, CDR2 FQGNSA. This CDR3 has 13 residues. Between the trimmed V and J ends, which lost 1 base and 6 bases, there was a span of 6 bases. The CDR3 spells CASSLGSAGELFF. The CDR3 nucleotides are TGTGCCAGCAGCTTAGGATCGGCCGGGGAGCTGTTTTTT.